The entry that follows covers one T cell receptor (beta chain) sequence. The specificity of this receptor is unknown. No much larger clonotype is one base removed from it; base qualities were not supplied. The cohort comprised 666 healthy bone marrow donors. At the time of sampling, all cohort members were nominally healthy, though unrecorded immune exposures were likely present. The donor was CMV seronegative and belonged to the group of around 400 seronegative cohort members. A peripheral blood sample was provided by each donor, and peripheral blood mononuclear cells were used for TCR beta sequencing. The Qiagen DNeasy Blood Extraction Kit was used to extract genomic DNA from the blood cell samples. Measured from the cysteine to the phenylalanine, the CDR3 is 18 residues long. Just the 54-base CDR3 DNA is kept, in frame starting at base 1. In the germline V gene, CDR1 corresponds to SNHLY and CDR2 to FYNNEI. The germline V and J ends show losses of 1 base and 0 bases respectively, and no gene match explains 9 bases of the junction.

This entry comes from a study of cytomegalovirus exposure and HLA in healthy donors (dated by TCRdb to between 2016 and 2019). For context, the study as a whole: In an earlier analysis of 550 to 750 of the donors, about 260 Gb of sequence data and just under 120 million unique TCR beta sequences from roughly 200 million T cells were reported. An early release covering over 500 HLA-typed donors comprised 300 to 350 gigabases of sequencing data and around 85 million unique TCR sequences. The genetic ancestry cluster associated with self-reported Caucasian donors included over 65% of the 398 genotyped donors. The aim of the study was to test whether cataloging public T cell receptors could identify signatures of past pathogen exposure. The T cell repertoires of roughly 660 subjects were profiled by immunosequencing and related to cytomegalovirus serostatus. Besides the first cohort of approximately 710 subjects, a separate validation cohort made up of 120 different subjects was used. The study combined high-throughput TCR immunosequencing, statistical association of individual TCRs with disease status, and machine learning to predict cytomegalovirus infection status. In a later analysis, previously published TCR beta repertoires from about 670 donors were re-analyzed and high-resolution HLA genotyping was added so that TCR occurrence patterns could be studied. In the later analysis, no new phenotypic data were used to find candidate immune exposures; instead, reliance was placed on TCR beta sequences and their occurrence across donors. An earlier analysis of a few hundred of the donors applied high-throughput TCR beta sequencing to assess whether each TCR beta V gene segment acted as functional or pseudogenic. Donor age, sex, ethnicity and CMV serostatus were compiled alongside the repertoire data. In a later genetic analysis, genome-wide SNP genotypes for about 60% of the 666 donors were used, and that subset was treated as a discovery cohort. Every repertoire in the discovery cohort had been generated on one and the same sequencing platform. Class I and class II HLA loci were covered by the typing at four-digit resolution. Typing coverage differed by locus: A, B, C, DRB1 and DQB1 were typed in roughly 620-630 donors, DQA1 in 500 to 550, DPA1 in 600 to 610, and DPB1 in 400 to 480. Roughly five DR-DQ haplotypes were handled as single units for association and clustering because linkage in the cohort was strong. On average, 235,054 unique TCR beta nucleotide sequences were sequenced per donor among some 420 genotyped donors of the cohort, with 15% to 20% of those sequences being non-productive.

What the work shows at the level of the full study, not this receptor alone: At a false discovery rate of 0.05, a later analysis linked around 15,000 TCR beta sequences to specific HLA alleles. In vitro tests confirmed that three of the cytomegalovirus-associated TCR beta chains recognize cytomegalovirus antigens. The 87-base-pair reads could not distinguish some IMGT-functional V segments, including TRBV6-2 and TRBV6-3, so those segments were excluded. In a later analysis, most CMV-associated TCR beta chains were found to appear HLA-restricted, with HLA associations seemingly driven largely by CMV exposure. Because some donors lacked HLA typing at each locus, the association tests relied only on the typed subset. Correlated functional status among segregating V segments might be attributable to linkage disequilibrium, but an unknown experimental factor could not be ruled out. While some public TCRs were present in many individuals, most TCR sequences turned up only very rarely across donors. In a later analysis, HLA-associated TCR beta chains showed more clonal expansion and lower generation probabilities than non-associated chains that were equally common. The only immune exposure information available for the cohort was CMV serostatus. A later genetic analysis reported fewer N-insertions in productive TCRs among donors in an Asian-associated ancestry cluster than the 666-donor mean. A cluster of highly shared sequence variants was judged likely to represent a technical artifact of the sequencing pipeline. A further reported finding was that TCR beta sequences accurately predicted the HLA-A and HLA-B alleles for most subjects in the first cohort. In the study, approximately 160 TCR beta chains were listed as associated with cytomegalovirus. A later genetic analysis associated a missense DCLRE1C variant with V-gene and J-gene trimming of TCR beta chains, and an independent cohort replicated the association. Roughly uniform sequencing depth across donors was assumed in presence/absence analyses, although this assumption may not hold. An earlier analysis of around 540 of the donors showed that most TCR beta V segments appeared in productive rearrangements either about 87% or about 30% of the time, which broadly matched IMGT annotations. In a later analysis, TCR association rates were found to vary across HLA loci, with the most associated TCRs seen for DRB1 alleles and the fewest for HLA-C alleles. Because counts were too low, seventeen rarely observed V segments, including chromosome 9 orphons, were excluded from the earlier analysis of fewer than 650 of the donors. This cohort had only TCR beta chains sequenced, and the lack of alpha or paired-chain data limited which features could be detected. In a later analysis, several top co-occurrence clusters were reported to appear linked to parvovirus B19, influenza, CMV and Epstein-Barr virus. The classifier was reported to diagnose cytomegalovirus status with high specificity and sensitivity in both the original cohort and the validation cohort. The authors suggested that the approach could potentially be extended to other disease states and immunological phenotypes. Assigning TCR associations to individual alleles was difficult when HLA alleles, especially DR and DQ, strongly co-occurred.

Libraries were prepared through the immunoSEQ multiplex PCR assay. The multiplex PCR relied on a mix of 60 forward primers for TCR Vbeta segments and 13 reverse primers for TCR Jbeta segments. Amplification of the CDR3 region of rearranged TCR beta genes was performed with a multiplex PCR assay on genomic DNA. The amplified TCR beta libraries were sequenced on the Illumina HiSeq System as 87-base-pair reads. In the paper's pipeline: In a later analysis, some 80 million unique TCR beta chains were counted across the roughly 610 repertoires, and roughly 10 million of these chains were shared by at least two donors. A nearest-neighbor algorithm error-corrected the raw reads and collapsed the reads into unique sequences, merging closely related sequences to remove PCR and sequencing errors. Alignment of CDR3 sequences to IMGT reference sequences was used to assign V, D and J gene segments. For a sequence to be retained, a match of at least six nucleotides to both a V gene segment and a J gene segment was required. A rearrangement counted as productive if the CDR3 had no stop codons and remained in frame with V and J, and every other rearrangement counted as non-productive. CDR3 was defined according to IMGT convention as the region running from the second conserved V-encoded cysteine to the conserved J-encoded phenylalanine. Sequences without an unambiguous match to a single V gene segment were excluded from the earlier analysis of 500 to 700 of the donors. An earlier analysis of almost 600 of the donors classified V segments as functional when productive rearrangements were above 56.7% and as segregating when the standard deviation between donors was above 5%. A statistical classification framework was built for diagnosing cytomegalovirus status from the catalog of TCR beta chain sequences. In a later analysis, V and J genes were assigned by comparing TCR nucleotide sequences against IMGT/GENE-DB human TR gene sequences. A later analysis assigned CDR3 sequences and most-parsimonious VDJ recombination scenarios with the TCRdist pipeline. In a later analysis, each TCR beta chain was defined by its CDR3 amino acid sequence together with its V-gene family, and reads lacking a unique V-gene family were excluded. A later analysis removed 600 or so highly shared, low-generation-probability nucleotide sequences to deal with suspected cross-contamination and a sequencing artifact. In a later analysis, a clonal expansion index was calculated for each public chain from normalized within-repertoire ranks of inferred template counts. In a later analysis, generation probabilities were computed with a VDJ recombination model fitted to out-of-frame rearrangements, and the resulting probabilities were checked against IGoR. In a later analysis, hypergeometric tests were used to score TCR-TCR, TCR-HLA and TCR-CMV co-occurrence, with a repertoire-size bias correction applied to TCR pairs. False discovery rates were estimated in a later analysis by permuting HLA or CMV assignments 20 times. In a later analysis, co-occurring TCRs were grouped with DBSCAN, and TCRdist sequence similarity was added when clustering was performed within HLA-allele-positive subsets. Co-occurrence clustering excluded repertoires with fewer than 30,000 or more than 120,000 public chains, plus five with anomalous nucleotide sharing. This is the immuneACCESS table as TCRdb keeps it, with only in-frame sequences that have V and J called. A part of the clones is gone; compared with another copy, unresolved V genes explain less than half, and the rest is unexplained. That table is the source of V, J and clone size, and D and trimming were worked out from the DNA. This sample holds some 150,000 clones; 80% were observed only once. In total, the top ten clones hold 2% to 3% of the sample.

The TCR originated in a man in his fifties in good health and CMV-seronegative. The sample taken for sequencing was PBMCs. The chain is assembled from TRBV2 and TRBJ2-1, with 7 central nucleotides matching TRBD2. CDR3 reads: CASSEGGRVRSSYNEQFF. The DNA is TGTGCCAGCAGTGAAGGCGGGAGAGTCAGGAGCTCCTACAATGAGCAGTTCTTC.